This TCR beta chain derives from a study of T-cell memory formation after mild COVID-19. TCRdb re-called the 5' RACE reads with MiXCR, one entry per CDR3 protein. This table holds approximately 45,000 distinct CDR3 sequences, approximately 7% found once. This clonotype was counted between two and nine times. Looked up from germline, CDR1 is SGHRS and CDR2 is YFSETQ. Trimming removed 4 bases from V and 5 bases from J, with 18 bases in between. The CDR3 spans 16 residues. This chain links TRBV5-1 with TRBJ1-4; D not resolved. This clonotype originated in an adult who had mild COVID-19 (a few samples of this study predate the infection). Cell type and time point are not known. Sequenced material: PBMCs or a T cell subset sorted from them (not recorded which). DNA of the CDR3: TGCGCCAGCAGCCCGGGAGCCCTCCACTTCAATGAAAAACTGTTTTTT. As protein: CASSPGALHFNEKLFF.